Sequencing of this T cell receptor beta chain was carried out in a study of T cell changes during pregnancy in multiple sclerosis. This table comes from immunoSEQ multiplex PCR, and its TCRdb copy is limited to in-frame clones, with some not included. The sample has 39,000 or so clones, about 90% seen once. The CDR3 is 19 residues long. The V gene's germline CDR1 is SGHTA and CDR2 FQGNSA. V lost 2 bases, J lost 8 bases, and 15 bases stayed unmatched. The starting material was CD8+ T cells from peripheral blood mononuclear cells, obtained in the first trimester of pregnancy. The chain links TRBV7-2 to TRBJ2-1; 13 bases agree with TRBD2. The source is a female donor with multiple sclerosis, enrolled in a pregnancy study. The CDR3 loop reads CASSLQLAGGPQYRDEQFF. CDR3 nucleotides: TGTGCCAGCAGCTTACAACTAGCGGGGGGGCCCCAGTACAGAGATGAGCAGTTCTTC.